This T cell receptor beta chain was retrieved from a study of T cell repertoires in cytomegalovirus infection. The wider study: Both a matching HLA type and CMV infection were indicated by public TCR beta signatures. The study's findings and limits: The ex vivo response was dominated by HLA-C-restricted CMV-specific TCR beta clonotypes. People with CMV and the relevant HLA were identified by cumulative public TCR beta family frequency.

This clonotype has ten or more counts. The antigen remains undetermined. TCRdb itself ran the reads through MiXCR, one entry per CDR3 protein. This sample has fewer than 700,000 distinct CDR3 sequences, with around 24% found just once. The V end lost 2 bases, the J end lost 1 base, and 10 bases lay between the germline ends. This CDR3 has 15 residues. The chain recombines TRBV12-3 or TRBV12-4 with TRBJ2-3; D is undetermined. What was sequenced was CD8+ T cells from PBMCs. The TCR sequence derives from a human donor in good health (CMV status not recorded). Some clones in this sample may be carry-over from other donors' samples. The CDR3 reads CASSLWAVGTDTQYF. Here the CDR3 DNA reads TGTGCCAGCAGTTTATGGGCGGTCGGCACAGATACGCAGTATTTT.